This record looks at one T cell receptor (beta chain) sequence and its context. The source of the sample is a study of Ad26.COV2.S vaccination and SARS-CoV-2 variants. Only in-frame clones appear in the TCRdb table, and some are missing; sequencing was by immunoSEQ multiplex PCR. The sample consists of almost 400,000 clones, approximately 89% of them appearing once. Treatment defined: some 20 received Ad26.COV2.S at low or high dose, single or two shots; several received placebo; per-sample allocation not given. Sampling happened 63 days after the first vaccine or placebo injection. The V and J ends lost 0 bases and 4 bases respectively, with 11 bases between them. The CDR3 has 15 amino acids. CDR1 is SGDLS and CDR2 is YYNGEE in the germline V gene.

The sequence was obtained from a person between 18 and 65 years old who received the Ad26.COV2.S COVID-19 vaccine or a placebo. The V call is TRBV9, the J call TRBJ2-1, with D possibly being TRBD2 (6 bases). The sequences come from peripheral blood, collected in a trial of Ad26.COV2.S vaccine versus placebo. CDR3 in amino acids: CASSVGIGLYNEQFF. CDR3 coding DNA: TGTGCCAGCAGCGTAGGGATAGGACTATACAATGAGCAGTTCTTC.